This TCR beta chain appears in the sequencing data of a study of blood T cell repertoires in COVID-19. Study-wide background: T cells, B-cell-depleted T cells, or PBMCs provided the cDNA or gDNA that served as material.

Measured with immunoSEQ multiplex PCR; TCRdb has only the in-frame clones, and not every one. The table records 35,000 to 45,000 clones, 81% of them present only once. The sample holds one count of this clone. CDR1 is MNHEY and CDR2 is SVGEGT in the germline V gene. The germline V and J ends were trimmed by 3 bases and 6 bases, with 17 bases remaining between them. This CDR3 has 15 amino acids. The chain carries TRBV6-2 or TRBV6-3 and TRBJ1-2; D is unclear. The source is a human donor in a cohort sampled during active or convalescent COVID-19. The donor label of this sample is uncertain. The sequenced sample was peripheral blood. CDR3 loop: CASSYDTPVRNGYTF. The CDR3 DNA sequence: TGTGCCAGCAGTTATGACACCCCTGTCCGAAATGGCTACACCTTC.